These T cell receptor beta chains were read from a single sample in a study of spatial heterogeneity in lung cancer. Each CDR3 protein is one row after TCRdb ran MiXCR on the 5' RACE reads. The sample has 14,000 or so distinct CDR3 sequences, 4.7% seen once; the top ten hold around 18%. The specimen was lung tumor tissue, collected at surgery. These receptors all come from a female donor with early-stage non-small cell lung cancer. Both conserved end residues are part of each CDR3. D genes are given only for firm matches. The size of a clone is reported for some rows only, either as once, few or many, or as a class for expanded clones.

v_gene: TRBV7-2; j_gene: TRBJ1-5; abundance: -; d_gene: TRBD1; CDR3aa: CASSLRTGPNQPQHF; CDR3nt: TGTGCCAGCAGCCTACGGACAGGACCCAATCAGCCCCAGCATTTT
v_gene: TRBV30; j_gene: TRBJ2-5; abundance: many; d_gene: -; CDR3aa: CAWSVAGAYQETQYF; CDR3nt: TGTGCCTGGAGTGTTGCGGGGGCCTACCAAGAGACCCAGTACTTC
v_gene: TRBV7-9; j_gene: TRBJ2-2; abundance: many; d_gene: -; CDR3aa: CASSSRVANTGELFF; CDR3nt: TGTGCCAGCAGCTCCCGCGTCGCGAACACCGGGGAGCTGTTTTTT
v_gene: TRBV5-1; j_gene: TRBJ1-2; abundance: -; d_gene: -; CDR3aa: CASSLEGDLRGYTF; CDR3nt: TGCGCCAGCAGCTTGGAAGGAGATTTACGTGGCTACACCTTC
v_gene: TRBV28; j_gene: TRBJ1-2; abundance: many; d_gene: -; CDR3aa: CASSSHSGSYGYTF; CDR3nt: TGTGCCAGCAGTTCCCACTCAGGGTCCTATGGCTACACCTTC
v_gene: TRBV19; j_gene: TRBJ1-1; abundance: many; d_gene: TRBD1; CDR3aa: CASRPRQGRNTEAFF; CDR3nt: TGTGCCAGTAGACCACGACAGGGGAGAAACACTGAAGCTTTCTTT
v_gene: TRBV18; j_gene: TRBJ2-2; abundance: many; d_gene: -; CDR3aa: CASSPLTNTGELFF; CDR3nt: TGTGCCAGCTCACCCCTCACGAACACCGGGGAGCTGTTTTTT
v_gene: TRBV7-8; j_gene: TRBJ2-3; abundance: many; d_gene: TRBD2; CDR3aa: CASSLAGGLFSTDTQYF; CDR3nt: TGTGCCAGCAGCTTGGCGGGGGGGCTCTTCTCGACAGATACGCAGTATTTT
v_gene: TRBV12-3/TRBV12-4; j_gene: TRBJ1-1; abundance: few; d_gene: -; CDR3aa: CASSPGWTEAFF; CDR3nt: TGTGCCAGCAGCCCCGGATGGACTGAAGCTTTCTTT
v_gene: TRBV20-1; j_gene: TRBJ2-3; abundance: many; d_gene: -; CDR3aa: CSASRVRATDTQYF; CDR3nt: TGCAGTGCTAGCCGCGTTCGCGCCACAGATACGCAGTATTTT
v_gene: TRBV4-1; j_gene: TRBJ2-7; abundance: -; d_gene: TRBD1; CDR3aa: CASSQGQGASYEQYF; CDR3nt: TGCGCCAGCAGCCAGGGACAGGGGGCTTCCTACGAGCAGTACTTC
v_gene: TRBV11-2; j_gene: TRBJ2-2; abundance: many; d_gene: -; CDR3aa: CASSPHVTGELFF; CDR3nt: TGTGCCAGCAGCCCTCACGTCACCGGGGAGCTGTTTTTT
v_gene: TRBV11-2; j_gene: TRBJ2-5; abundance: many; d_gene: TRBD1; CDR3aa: CASSLDRMTGGETQYF; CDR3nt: TGTGCCAGCAGCTTAGATCGGATGACAGGGGGAGAGACCCAGTACTTC
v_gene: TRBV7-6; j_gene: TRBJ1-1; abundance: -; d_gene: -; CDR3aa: CASSLGGRLEAFF; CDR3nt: TGTGCCAGCAGCTTGGGGGGGAGGCTTGAAGCTTTCTTT
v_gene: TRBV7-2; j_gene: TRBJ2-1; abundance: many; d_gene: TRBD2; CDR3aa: CASSLASGGLNEQFF; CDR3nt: TGTGCCAGCAGCTTAGCTAGCGGGGGGTTGAATGAGCAGTTCTTC
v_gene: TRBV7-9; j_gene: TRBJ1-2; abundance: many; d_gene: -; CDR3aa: CASSLGQNNYGYTF; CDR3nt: TGTGCCAGCAGCTTAGGACAGAACAACTATGGCTACACCTTC
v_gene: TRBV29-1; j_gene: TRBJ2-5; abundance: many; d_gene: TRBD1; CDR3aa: CSVRDRVKETQYF; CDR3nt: TGCAGCGTCAGGGACAGGGTGAAAGAGACCCAGTACTTC
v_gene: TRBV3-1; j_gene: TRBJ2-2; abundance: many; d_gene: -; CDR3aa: CASSQEGRQAINTGELFF; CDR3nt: TGTGCCAGCAGCCAAGAAGGGCGGCAGGCGATTAACACCGGGGAGCTGTTTTTT
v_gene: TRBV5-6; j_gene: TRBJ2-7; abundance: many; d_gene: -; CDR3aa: CASSLASILYEQYF; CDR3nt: TGTGCCAGCAGCCTTGCATCAATACTCTACGAGCAGTACTTC
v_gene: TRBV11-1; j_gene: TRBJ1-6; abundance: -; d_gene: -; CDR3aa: CASRDFNSPLHF; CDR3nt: TGTGCCAGCCGGGATTTCAATTCACCCCTCCACTTT
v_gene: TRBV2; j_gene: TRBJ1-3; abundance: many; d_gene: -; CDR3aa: CALGHSSGNTIYF; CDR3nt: TGTGCCCTAGGGCACAGCTCTGGAAACACCATATATTTT
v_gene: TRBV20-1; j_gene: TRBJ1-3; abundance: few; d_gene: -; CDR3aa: CSATDSHSGNTIYF; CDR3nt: TGCAGTGCTACCGACAGCCACTCTGGAAACACCATATATTTT
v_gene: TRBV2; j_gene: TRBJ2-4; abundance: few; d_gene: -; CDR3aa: CASSGGRIAKNIQYF; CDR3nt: TGTGCCAGCAGCGGAGGCCGGATAGCCAAAAACATTCAGTACTTC
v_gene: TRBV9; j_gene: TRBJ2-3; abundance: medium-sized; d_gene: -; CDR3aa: CASSRGAGTDTQYF; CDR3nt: TGTGCCAGCAGCCGGGGGGCCGGGACAGATACGCAGTATTTT
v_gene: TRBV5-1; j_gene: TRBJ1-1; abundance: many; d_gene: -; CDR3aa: CASSLDDMNTEAFF; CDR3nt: TGCGCCAGCAGCTTGGATGACATGAACACTGAAGCTTTCTTT
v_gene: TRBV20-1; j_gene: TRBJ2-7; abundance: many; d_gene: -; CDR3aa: CSARVNYEQYF; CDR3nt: TGCAGTGCTAGAGTGAACTACGAGCAGTACTTC
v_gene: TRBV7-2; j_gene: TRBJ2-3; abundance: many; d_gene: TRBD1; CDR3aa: CASSPGQGRVDTQYF; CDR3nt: TGTGCCAGCAGCCCTGGACAGGGGCGGGTAGATACGCAGTATTTT
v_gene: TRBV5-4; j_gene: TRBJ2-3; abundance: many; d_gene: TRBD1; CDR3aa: CASSLDGDRGLTDTQYF; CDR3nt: TGTGCCAGCAGCTTGGATGGGGACAGGGGACTCACAGATACGCAGTATTTT
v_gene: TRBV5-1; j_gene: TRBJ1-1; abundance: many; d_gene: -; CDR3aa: CASSFEGNTEAFF; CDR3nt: TGCGCCAGCAGCTTTGAAGGGAACACTGAAGCTTTCTTT